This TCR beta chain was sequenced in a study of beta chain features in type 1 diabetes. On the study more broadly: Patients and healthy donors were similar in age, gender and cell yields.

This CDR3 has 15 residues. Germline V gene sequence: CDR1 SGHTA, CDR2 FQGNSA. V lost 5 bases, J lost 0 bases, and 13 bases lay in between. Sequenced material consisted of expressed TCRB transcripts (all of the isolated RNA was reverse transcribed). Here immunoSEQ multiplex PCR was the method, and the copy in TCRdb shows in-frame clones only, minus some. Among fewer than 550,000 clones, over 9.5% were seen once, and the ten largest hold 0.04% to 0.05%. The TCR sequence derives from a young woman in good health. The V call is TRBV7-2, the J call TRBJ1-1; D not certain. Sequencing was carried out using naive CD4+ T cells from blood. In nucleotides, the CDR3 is TGTGCCAGCAGCCCCGAAAGGGTAATGAACACTGAAGCTTTCTTT. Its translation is CASSPERVMNTEAFF. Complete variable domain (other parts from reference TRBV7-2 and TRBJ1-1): GAGVSQSPSNKVTEKGKDVELRCDPISGHTALYWYRQSLGQGLEFLIYFQGNSAPDKSGLPSDRFSAERTGGSVSTLTIQRTQQEDSAVYLCASSPERVMNTEAFFGQGTRLTVV.